These 26 T cell receptor beta chains originate from one sample sequenced in a study of T cells after yellow fever vaccination. TCRdb reprocessed the 5' RACE reads with MiXCR, giving one entry per CDR3 protein. The data contain about 310,000 distinct CDR3 sequences, around 3.6% of them singletons. The source was PBMCs, collected on the day of the yellow fever booster vaccination. The source of these receptors is a man between 18 and 29 years old who received the YFV17D yellow fever vaccine.

The sample holds a few counts of this clonotype. This chain joins TRBV19 and TRBJ1-1, with D possibly being TRBD1 (6 bases). This CDR3 is 13 amino acids long. Germline CDR1 is LNHDA and CDR2 is SQIVND (reference sequence). V was shortened by 4 bases and J by 5 bases, with 11 bases between the two germline ends. The CDR3 region is CASSTYQGTEAFF. The DNA for the CDR3 is TGTGCCAGTAGTACCTACCAGGGGACTGAAGCTTTCTTT.

This clonotype occurred a few times. The V call is TRBV7-8, the J call TRBJ1-4; 10 nucleotides line up with TRBD1. Germline CDR1 reads SGHVS; CDR2 reads FQNEAQ. J lost 8 bases, V lost 5 bases, and 14 bases had no gene match. The CDR3 is 17 residues long. CDR3 coding DNA: TGTGCCAGCAGCGAGAAACGGTTCGGGACAGGGGACGAAAAACTGTTTTTT. Translated: CASSEKRFGTGDEKLFF. The full variable domain, rest sourced from reference TRBV7-8 and TRBJ1-4, is GAGVSQSPRYKVAKRGQDVALRCDPISGHVSLFWYQQALGQGPEFLTYFQNEAQLDKSGLPSDRFFAERPEGSVSTLKIQRTQQEDSAVYLCASSEKRFGTGDEKLFFGSGTQLSVL.

This clonotype appeared many times. The rearrangement joins TRBV12-3 or TRBV12-4 to TRBJ2-5, with D perhaps TRBD1 (6 bases). The CDR3 consists of 14 residues. Trimming cost V 5 bases and J 4 bases, with 14 bases left between them. CDR3 loop: CASSRTARRETQYF. The CDR3 DNA reads as TGTGCCAGCAGTAGGACAGCACGGAGAGAGACCCAGTACTTC.

This clonotype was detected many times. The V and J genes are TRBV11-2 and TRBJ2-1; 9 nucleotides line up with TRBD1. This CDR3 spans 14 amino acids. Trimming removed 3 bases from V and 15 bases from J; junction bases left unmatched: 12. Looked up from germline, CDR1 is SGHAT and CDR2 is FQNNGV. The CDR3 region has the DNA TGTGCCAGCAGCTTCACCCGTGGGGACAGGGAACTGTTCTTC. Translation gives CASSFTRGDRELFF.

The sample holds many counts of this clonotype. V gene TRBV10-3 combines with J gene TRBJ2-2; D possibly corresponds to TRBD2 (6 bases). Germline CDR1 ENHRY, CDR2 SYGVKD. The CDR3 length is 15 residues. The V end lost 5 bases, the J end lost 4 bases, and 14 bases lay between the germline ends. CDR3 region: CAISPGLLATGELFF. The CDR3 coding sequence is TGTGCCATCAGTCCGGGACTCCTTGCCACCGGGGAGCTGTTTTTT.

This chain uses TRBV12-3 or TRBV12-4 with TRBJ2-5; D is possibly TRBD1 (7 bases). The CDR3 runs 15 residues. Between the trimmed V and J ends, which lost 5 bases and 1 base, there was a span of 14 bases. CDR3 DNA: TGTGCCAGCAGTCGTGGAGGGGGCCTCCAAGAGACCCAGTACTTC. Translated: CASSRGGGLQETQYF.

This clonotype was detected a few times. CDR3 nucleotides: TGTGCCAGCAGCCCGGACGTGCAGAGGAACACTGAAGCTTTCTTT. This gives the protein CASSPDVQRNTEAFF. This chain joins TRBV5-5 and TRBJ1-1; no firm D call. The germline V gene has CDR1 SGHKS and CDR2 YYEKEE (reference sequence). The CDR3 extends over 15 amino acids. V lost 4 bases and J 1 base, leaving 14 bases between the germline ends. The complete variable domain, with remaining parts taken from reference TRBV5-5 and TRBJ1-1, reads DAGVTQSPTHLIKTRGQQVTLRCSPISGHKSVSWYQQVLGQGPQFIFQYYEKEERGRGNFPDRFSARQFPNYSSELNVNALLLGDSALYLCASSPDVQRNTEAFFGQGTRLTVV.

This clonotype was seen repeatedly, ten times or more. The V and J genes are TRBV7-9 and TRBJ1-2, with TRBD1 matching 7 bases. Unmatched junction bases numbered 8, after V lost 5 bases and J lost 2 bases. The CDR3 contains 15 residues. Germline CDR1 SEHNR, CDR2 FQNEAQ (reference sequence). The CDR3 loop reads CASSERQGGNYGYTF. Here the CDR3 DNA reads TGTGCCAGCAGCGAGAGACAGGGAGGAAACTATGGCTACACCTTC.

The table lists this clonotype with many counts. The rearrangement joins TRBV5-1 to TRBJ2-5; TRBD1 agrees at 7 bases. The CDR3 is made up of 14 amino acids. Germline V gene lookup returns CDR1 SGHRS and CDR2 YFSETQ. V dropped 6 bases and J dropped 1; count of bases not matched to a gene: 6. CDR3 DNA sequence: TGCGCCAGCACCCAGGGGGACAGCCAAGAGACCCAGTACTTC. This sequence encodes CASTQGDSQETQYF.

There are a few counts of this clonotype. V usage is TRBV21-1 and J usage is TRBJ2-3; the D call TRBD1 from the table was never checked on the DNA. TRBV21-1 represents a pseudogene. This CDR3 contains 15 residues. CDR3 sequence: CARPGGPPSADTQYF. For the CDR3, the DNA is TGTGCCCGTCCGGGGGGGCCGCCCTCCGCAGATACGCAGTATTTT.

This clonotype was detected many times. The chain couples TRBV5-5 to TRBJ2-1; D is unclear. The CDR3 extends over 14 amino acids. V was pared by 2 bases and J by 0 bases, with 6 bases between. Germline CDR1 and CDR2: SGHKS and YYEKEE (reference sequence). The CDR3 bases are TGTGCCAGCAGCTTACGGAACTCCTACAATGAGCAGTTCTTC. Translation gives CASSLRNSYNEQFF.

The chain employs TRBV7-2 and TRBJ1-4, with D perhaps TRBD1 (5 bases). Germline CDR1 and CDR2: SGHTA and FQGNSA. The CDR3 is 14 amino acids. V was trimmed by 7 bases and J by 8 bases, leaving 17 bases between them. The CDR3: CASTLQGAGEKLFF. DNA for the CDR3: TGTGCCAGCACCCTCCAGGGCGCGGGGGAAAAACTGTTTTTT.

About this clonotype: A much larger clone lies a single base off, so this may be a read error. This is likely a read error, given that the CDR3 carries no conserved phenylalanine or tryptophan at its end. CDR3 sequence: CASSYLGEQFL. The CDR3 DNA is TGTGCCAGCAGTTACCTTGGGGAGCAGTTCCTC. The J gene is TRBJ2-1, the V gene TRBV6-5; D remains ambiguous. From germline, CDR1 is MNHEY and CDR2 SVGAGI. This CDR3 comprises 11 residues. The germline V and J ends were trimmed by 2 bases and 10 bases, with 6 bases remaining between them.

This clonotype was recorded a few times. This sequence joins TRBV5-6 and TRBJ2-7; D not resolved. The CDR3 sequence is 16 residues long. Germline V gives CDR1 SGHDT, CDR2 YYEEEE. With 1 base removed from V and 2 bases from J, the gap between germline ends came to 16 bases. DNA of the CDR3: TGTGCCAGCAGCTTGCTTTACACCCTCCCTACCTACGAGCAGTACGTC. Protein: CASSLLYTLPTYEQYV.

This clonotype was found many times. The rearrangement uses TRBV20-1 and TRBJ2-7; D assignment may be TRBD1 or TRBD2 (5 bases each). Germline CDR1 and CDR2: DFQATT and SNEGSKA (reference sequence). This CDR3 has 12 amino acids. The CDR3 region has the DNA TGCGTTGGGGCTAGGAGGAACTACGAGCAGTACGTC. Translation gives CVGARRNYEQYV.

This clonotype was detected only a few times. The V call is TRBV20-1, the J call TRBJ1-2; TRBD1 might be the D (5 bases). Germline V CDR1 and CDR2: DFQATT, SNEGSKA (reference sequence). V shed 2 bases and J shed 6 bases, with 13 bases lying between them. This CDR3 is 13 amino acids long. CDR3: CSARRQYGHGYTF. The CDR3 nucleotides are TGCAGTGCTAGACGACAGTATGGTCATGGCTACACCTTC.

This clonotype has a single count. The chain joins TRBV5-1 to TRBJ1-2, with 10 bases fitting TRBD1. The V and J ends lost 4 bases and 7 bases, in that order; junction bases with no gene match: 4. Germline V gene lookup returns CDR1 SGHRS and CDR2 YFSETQ. The CDR3 is 13 residues long. The CDR3 is CASSAGQGGGYTF. DNA for the CDR3: TGCGCCAGCAGCGCCGGACAGGGGGGTGGCTACACCTTC.

This clonotype was counted ten times or more. V and J are TRBV4-1 and TRBJ2-1; D is unclear. From germline, CDR1 is MGHRA and CDR2 YSYEKL. V gave up 0 bases and J gave up 9 bases, with 12 bases separating them. The CDR3 extends over 14 amino acids. The CDR3 coding sequence is TGCGCCAGCAGCCAAGAACCCCCCTTTAGTGAGCAGTTCTTC. This translates into CASSQEPPFSEQFF.

This clonotype showed up many times. The rearrangement uses TRBV5-1 and TRBJ2-2; D may be TRBD1 or TRBD2 (5 bases each). V lost 4 bases and J 6 bases, leaving 10 bases between the germline ends. The germline gives CDR1 SGHRS, CDR2 YFSETQ. There are 13 residues in the CDR3. CDR3 DNA sequence: TGCGCCAGCAGCGCCCAGGGAGCCGGGGAGCTGTTTTTT. Translation gives CASSAQGAGELFF.

This clonotype was observed a few times. The J gene is TRBJ2-5, the V gene TRBV20-1, with D uncertain. The germline gives CDR1 DFQATT, CDR2 SNEGSKA (reference sequence). CDR3 size: 11 residues. V lost 5 bases and J 2 bases, leaving 6 bases between the germline ends. CDR3 region: CSAQIQETQYF. In DNA, the CDR3 is TGCAGTGCTCAGATACAAGAGACCCAGTACTTC.

The chain couples TRBV20-1 to TRBJ2-2, with 9 bases fitting TRBD1. The CDR3 extends over 18 amino acids. Trimming at V came to 1 base and at J to 1 base, leaving 10 bases not matched to a gene. Germline CDR1 and CDR2: DFQATT and SNEGSKA (reference sequence). The CDR3 sequence is CSARVTQGQGRNTGELFF. For the CDR3, the DNA is TGCAGTGCTAGAGTGACCCAAGGACAGGGGAGGAACACCGGGGAGCTGTTTTTT.

The genes are TRBV19 and TRBJ1-5; D is undetermined. CDR3 length equals 15 residues. V gave up 5 bases and J gave up 6 bases, with 17 bases separating them. Per the germline V gene, CDR1 is LNHDA and CDR2 is SQIVND (reference sequence). The CDR3 is CASSAPRARGQPQHF. The CDR3 coding sequence is TGTGCCAGTAGTGCTCCACGGGCTCGGGGTCAGCCCCAGCATTTT. Looking up the rest from reference TRBV19 and TRBJ1-5 gives the full variable domain: DGGITQSPKYLFRKEGQNVTLSCEQNLNHDAMYWYRQDPGQGLRLIYYSQIVNDFQKGDIAEGYSVSREKKESFPLTVTSAQKNPTAFYLCASSAPRARGQPQHFGDGTRLSIL.

This clonotype was detected ten times or more. This sequence joins TRBV18 and TRBJ2-7, with 9 bases lining up with TRBD1. Trimming cost V 4 bases and J 6 bases; bases outside gene matches: 7. The germline V gene encodes CDR1 KGHSH and CDR2 LQKENI. CDR3 length: 14 residues. Here the CDR3 DNA reads TGTGCCAGCTCACGAAGAGACAGGGGGGGCGAGCAGTACGTC. It specifies CASSRRDRGGEQYV.

The sample holds many counts of this clonotype. The chain is built from TRBV7-6 and TRBJ2-2, with TRBD1 as a possible D gene (6 bases). Germline CDR1 is SGHVS and CDR2 is FNYEAQ. This CDR3 is 16 amino acids long. V was trimmed by 6 bases and J by 1 base, leaving 15 bases between them. CDR3 in amino acids: CASSQLRDKNTGELFF. The CDR3 bases are TGTGCCAGCAGTCAACTCCGGGACAAGAACACCGGGGAGCTGTTTTTT.

This clonotype was counted ten times or more. This chain connects TRBV10-3 to TRBJ1-2; weak D call: TRBD1 (5 bases). CDR1 is ENHRY and CDR2 is SYGVKD in the germline V gene. The V and J ends lost 10 bases and 1 base respectively, with 16 bases between them. The CDR3 contains 14 residues. The CDR3 is CATGGTQGNYGYTF. The DNA for the CDR3 is TGTGCCACCGGGGGGACCCAGGGTAACTATGGCTACACCTTC.

The DNA of the CDR3 is TGTGCCAGCAGCCCTACTAGCGGGGGAGTCACCGGGGAGCTGTTTTTT. Translated, it gives CASSPTSGGVTGELFF. The chain joins TRBV13 to TRBJ2-2; 11 bases agree with TRBD2. With 5 bases clipped from V and 4 bases from J, the junction kept 6 bases outside the gene matches. This CDR3 has 16 residues. The germline gives CDR1 PRHDT, CDR2 FYEKMQ (reference sequence). Using reference TRBV13 and TRBJ2-2 for the parts outside the CDR3, the full variable domain is AAGVIQSPRHLIKEKRETATLKCYPIPRHDTVYWYQQGPGQDPQFLISFYEKMQSDKGSIPDRFSAQQFSDYHSELNMSSLELGDSALYFCASSPTSGGVTGELFFGEGSRLTVL.